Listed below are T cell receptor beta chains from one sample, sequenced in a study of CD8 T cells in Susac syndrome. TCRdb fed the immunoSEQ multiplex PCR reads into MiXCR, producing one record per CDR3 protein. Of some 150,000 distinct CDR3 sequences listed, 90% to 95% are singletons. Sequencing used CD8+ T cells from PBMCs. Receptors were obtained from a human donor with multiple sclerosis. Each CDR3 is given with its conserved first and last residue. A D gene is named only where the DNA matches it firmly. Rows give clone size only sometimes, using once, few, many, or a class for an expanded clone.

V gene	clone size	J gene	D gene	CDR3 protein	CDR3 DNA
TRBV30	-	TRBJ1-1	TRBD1	CAWREDRDSLTEAFF	TGTGCCTGGAGGGAAGACAGGGATTCGTTGACTGAAGCTTTCTTT
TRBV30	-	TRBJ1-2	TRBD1	CAWSYGTGTRNLLNYGYTF	TGTGCCTGGAGCTATGGGACAGGGACTCGGAACCTGCTTAACTATGGCTACACCTTC
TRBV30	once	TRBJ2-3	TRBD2	CAWSGSGGAADTQYF	TGTGCCTGGAGTGGCAGCGGGGGGGCCGCAGATACGCAGTATTTT
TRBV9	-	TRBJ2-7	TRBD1	CASSGRTGFDEQYF	TGTGCCAGCAGCGGTCGGACAGGGTTTGACGAGCAGTACTTC
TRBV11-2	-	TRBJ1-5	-	CASSLERNNQPQHF	TGTGCCAGCAGCTTAGAGCGGAACAATCAGCCCCAGCATTTT
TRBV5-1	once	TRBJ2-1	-	CASSLRSGYFEQFF	TGCGCCAGCAGCTTACGATCAGGGTATTTCGAGCAGTTCTTC
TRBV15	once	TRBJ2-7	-	CATSSRDGAYEQYF	TGTGCCACCAGCAGCCGGGACGGCGCCTACGAGCAGTACTTC
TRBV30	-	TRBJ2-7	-	CAWTDRSGPPTQQYF	TGTGCCTGGACCGACCGTAGCGGCCCCCCTACCCAGCAGTACTTC
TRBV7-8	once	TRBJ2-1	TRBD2	CASSLAIIGGGSDNEQFF	TGTGCCAGCAGCTTAGCAATCATTGGCGGGGGGAGCGACAATGAGCAGTTCTTC
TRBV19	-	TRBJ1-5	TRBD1	CASSDRGTATISQPQHF	TGTGCCAGTAGTGACCGAGGGACAGCTACAATCAGTCAGCCCCAGCATTTT
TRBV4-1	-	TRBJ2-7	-	CASSQVGETYEQYF	TGCGCCAGCAGCCAAGTGGGGGAAACCTACGAGCAGTACTTC
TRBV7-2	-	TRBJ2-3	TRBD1	CASSLGQGTTDTQYF	TGTGCCAGCAGCCTAGGACAGGGGACCACAGATACGCAGTATTTT
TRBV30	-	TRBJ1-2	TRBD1	CAWLDRGVRGYTF	TGTGCCTGGCTGGACAGGGGCGTCCGTGGCTACACCTTC
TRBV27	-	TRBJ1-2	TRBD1	CASGGQGGFYGYTF	TGTGCCAGCGGGGGACAGGGAGGATTCTATGGCTACACCTTC
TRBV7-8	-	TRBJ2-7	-	CASSLRGGYEQYF	TGTGCCAGCAGCCTGAGGGGGGGCTACGAGCAGTACTTC
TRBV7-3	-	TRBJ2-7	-	CASSPTGSSSYEQYF	TGTGCCAGCAGTCCCACAGGGAGTAGCTCCTACGAGCAGTACTTC
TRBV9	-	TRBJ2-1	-	CASSDNNEQFF	TGTGCCAGCAGCGATAACAATGAGCAGTTCTTC
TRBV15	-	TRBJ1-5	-	CATSRRGSNQPQHF	TGTGCCACCAGCAGACGGGGTTCTAATCAGCCCCAGCATTTT
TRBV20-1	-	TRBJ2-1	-	CSAPPESQIGEQFF	TGCAGTGCTCCGCCCGAGAGCCAAATTGGTGAGCAGTTCTTC
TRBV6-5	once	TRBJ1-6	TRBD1	CASSYSAQGQYNSPLHF	TGTGCCAGCAGTTACTCGGCCCAGGGACAGTATAATTCACCCCTCCACTTT
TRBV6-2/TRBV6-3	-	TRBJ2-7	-	CASTPGPAFGQYF	TGTGCCAGCACCCCCGGGCCCGCCTTCGGGCAGTACTTC
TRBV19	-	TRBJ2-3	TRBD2	CASWEGIEDTQYF	TGTGCCAGCTGGGAGGGTATAGAAGATACGCAGTATTTT
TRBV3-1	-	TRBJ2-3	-	CASSQEGSTTDTQYF	TGTGCCAGCAGCCAAGAGGGCAGTACCACAGATACGCAGTATTTT
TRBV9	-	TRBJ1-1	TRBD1	CASSAGQGDEAFF	TGTGCCAGCAGCGCCGGACAGGGCGATGAAGCTTTCTTT
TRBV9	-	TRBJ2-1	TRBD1	CASSPGTASYNEQFF	TGTGCCAGCAGCCCTGGGACAGCCTCCTACAATGAGCAGTTCTTC
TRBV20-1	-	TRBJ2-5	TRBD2	CSARDYKNVRSGGSKETQYF	TGCAGTGCTAGAGATTATAAAAATGTTCGGAGCGGGGGGTCTAAAGAGACCCAGTACTTC
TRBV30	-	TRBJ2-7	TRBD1	CAWSFGTGRYEQYF	TGTGCCTGGAGTTTCGGGACAGGGCGATACGAGCAGTACTTC
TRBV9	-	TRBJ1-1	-	CASSVGARAGTEVFF	TGTGCCAGCAGCGTAGGGGCGCGAGCGGGCACTGAAGTTTTCTTT
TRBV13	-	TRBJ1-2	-	CASSSGRGSGYGYTF	TGTGCCAGCAGCTCTGGTCGGGGGTCTGGCTATGGCTACACCTTC
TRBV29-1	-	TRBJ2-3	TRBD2	CSVDGTSVDTQYF	TGCAGCGTTGATGGGACTAGCGTTGATACGCAGTATTTT
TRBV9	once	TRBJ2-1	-	CASSVGVGRGNEQFF	TGTGCCAGCAGCGTAGGAGTCGGCAGGGGAAATGAGCAGTTCTTC
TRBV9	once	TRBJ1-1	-	CASSVTLTTEVFF	TGTGCCAGCAGCGTAACCCTGACGACTGAAGTTTTCTTT
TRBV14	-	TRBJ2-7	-	CASSQDQRGEQYF	TGTGCCAGCAGCCAAGATCAGAGGGGCGAGCAGTACTTC
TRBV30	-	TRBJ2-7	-	CGTLGPNYEQYF	TGTGGTACACTGGGACCTAACTACGAGCAGTACTTC
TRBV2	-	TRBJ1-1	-	CASSEAAYSDYNTEAFF	TGTGCCAGCAGTGAAGCGGCATATTCAGATTATAACACTGAAGCTTTCTTT